What follows are 11 T cell receptor beta chains derived from one specimen sequenced in a study of shared clonotypes between healthy human individuals. This table comes from immunoSEQ multiplex PCR, and its TCRdb copy is limited to in-frame clones, with some not included. In the table there are over 300,000 clones, around 86% of which are singletons. Material: memory CD8+ T cells sorted from blood. Subset given: CD45RO+ cells pooled with CCR7-negative TemRA cells. All receptors derive from a man younger than 30 in good health.

The chain is built from TRBV6-5 and TRBJ2-5; D not certain. The CDR3 sequence is 13 residues long. Germline CDR1 reads MNHEY; CDR2 reads SVGAGI. V shed 2 bases and J shed 1 base, with 5 bases lying between them. The CDR3 DNA sequence: TGTGCCAGCAGTTACAACAGCCAAGAGACCCAGTACTTC. As protein: CASSYNSQETQYF.

The gene calls are TRBV19 and TRBJ2-7; 10 nucleotides match TRBD1. The CDR3 totals 14 residues. After removal of 5 bases from V and 2 bases from J, the junction contained 3 bases not matched to a gene. Germline V gene sequence: CDR1 LNHDA, CDR2 SQIVND (reference sequence). The CDR3 loop reads CASSPGQGAYEQYF. The CDR3, as DNA: TGTGCCAGTAGTCCCGGACAGGGGGCCTACGAGCAGTACTTC.

This chain uses TRBV30 with TRBJ1-4; 7 positions agree with TRBD1. With V trimmed by 4 bases and J by 0 bases, 11 bases remained unmatched. Germline CDR1 GTSNPN, CDR2 SVGIG (reference sequence). The CDR3 runs to 17 residues. The CDR3 loop reads CAWIEGTATATNEKLFF. Written as DNA, the CDR3 is TGTGCCTGGATCGAAGGGACAGCAACTGCAACTAATGAAAAACTGTTTTTT.

The J gene is TRBJ2-5, the V gene TRBV28; D may match TRBD1 or TRBD2 (5 bases each). V lost 4 bases to trimming and J lost 4 bases, with 16 bases between them. The CDR3 runs to 15 residues. Germline values: CDR1 MDHEN, CDR2 SYDVKM. The CDR3 loop is CASSSRDQGGETQYF. CDR3 nucleotides: TGTGCCAGCAGTTCCCGGGACCAAGGCGGAGAGACCCAGTACTTC.

The chain couples TRBV30 to TRBJ2-7; D remains ambiguous. Germline V gene data show CDR1 as GTSNPN and CDR2 as SVGIG (reference sequence). Trimming cost V 2 bases and J 7 bases, with 21 bases left between them. This CDR3 spans 15 amino acids. The chain's CDR3 is CAWSLQGSNLREQYF. DNA for the CDR3: TGTGCCTGGAGTCTACAAGGCAGCAACCTTAGAGAGCAGTACTTC. Variable domain in full (rest from reference TRBV30 and TRBJ2-7): SQTIHQWPATLVQPVGSPLSLECTVEGTSNPNLYWYRQAAGRGLQLLFYSVGIGQISSEVPQNLSASRPQDRQFILSSKKLLLSDSGFYLCAWSLQGSNLREQYFGPGTRLTVT.

V is TRBV18 and J is TRBJ2-7; 7 bases are shared with TRBD1. Per the germline V gene, CDR1 is KGHSH and CDR2 is LQKENI. This CDR3 has 16 amino acids. V lost 2 bases to trimming and J lost 0 bases; unmatched junction nucleotides: 7. DNA of the CDR3: TGTGCCAGCTCACCAGACCTAGACAGGGACTCCTACGAGCAGTACTTC. Protein product: CASSPDLDRDSYEQYF.

This chain joins TRBV4-3 and TRBJ2-7; the match to TRBD1 covers 10 bases. Germline V gives CDR1 LGHNA, CDR2 YSLEER. V lost 1 base to trimming and J lost 4 bases; unmatched junction nucleotides: 7. This CDR3 is built from 16 residues. The CDR3 DNA follows: TGCGCCAGCAGCCAAGGACAGGGGGCAGAAGGTTACGAGCAGTACTTC. Protein: CASSQGQGAEGYEQYF.

V gene TRBV5-6 combines with J gene TRBJ2-7; TRBD1 might be the D (5 bases). CDR1 and CDR2 from the germline V gene are SGHDT and YYEEEE. V dropped 4 bases and J dropped 5 bases, with 7 bases sitting between them. The CDR3 contains 11 residues. The CDR3 bases are TGTGCCAGCAGCAGGGGCCACGAGCAGTACTTC. Amino acids: CASSRGHEQYF.

The chain is built from TRBV1 and TRBJ2-3; the table's D call, TRBD2, has no DNA check behind it. TRBV1 is a listed pseudogene. The CDR3 extends over 19 amino acids. The CDR3 loop reads CTSSPLAGGPFPSTDTQYF. The CDR3 DNA sequence: TGCACCAGCAGCCCACTAGCGGGAGGGCCGTTCCCGTCCACAGATACGCAGTATTTT.

Concerning this clone itself: A much more abundant neighbour one base away suggests this may be a read error. This sequence joins TRBV11-2 and TRBJ2-7, with D perhaps matching TRBD1 (6 bases). Germline values: CDR1 SGHAT, CDR2 FQNNGV. V gave up 4 bases and J gave up 3 bases, with 7 bases separating them. The CDR3 extends over 12 amino acids. The CDR3 DNA sequence: TGTGCCAGCAGCTCGGACAGCTACGAGCAGTACTTC. The encoded protein is CASSSDSYEQYF.

This clone came up once. The V gene is TRBV7-6, the J gene TRBJ2-7, with a tentative D call TRBD2 (5 bases). CDR1 is SGHVS and CDR2 is FNYEAQ in the germline V gene. V was clipped by 5 bases and J by 3 bases, with 17 bases between them. CDR3 length equals 15 residues. CDR3 sequence reads: CASSGWVEGHYEQYF. In DNA form, the CDR3 reads TGTGCCAGCAGCGGGTGGGTAGAGGGCCACTACGAGCAGTACTTC.